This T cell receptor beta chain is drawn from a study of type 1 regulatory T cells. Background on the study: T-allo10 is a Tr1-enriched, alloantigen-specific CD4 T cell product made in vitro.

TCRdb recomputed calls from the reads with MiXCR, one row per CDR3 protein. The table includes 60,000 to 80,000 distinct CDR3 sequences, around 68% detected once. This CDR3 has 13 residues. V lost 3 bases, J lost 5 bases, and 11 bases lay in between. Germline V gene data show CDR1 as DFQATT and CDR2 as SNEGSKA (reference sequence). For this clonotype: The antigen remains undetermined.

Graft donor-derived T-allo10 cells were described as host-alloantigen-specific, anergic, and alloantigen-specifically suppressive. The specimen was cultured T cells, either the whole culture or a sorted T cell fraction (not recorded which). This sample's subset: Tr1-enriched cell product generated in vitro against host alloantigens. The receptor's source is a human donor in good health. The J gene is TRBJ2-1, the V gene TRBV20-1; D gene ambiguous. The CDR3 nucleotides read TGCAGTGCTAGTAGGCAGATGGACAATGAGCAGTTCTTC. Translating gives CSASRQMDNEQFF.